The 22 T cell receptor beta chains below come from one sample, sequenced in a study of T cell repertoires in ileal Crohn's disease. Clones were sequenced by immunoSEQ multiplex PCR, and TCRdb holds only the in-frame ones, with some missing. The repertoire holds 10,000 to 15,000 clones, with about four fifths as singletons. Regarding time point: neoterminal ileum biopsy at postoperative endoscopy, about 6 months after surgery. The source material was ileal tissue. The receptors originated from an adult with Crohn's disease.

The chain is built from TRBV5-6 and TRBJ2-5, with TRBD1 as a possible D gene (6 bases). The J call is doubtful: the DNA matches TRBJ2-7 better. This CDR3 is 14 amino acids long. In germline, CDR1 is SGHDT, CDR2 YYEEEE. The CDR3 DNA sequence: TGTGCCAGCAGGCTAACAGGGATGACCTACGAGCAGTACTTC. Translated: CASRLTGMTYEQYF.

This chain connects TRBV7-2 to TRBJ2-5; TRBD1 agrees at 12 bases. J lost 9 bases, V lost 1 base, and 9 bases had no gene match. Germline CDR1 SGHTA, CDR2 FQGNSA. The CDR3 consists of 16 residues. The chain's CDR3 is CASSLGGQGAIGPQYF. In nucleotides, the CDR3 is TGTGCCAGCAGCTTAGGGGGACAGGGGGCGATTGGCCCCCAGTACTTC.

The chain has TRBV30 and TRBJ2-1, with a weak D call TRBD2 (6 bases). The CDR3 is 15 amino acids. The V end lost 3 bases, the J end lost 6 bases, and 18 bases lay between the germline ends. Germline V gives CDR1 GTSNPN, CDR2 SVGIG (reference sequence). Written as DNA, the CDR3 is TGTGCCTGGAGCACTCCCGGGAGACAATTCAATGAGCAGTTCTTC. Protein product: CAWSTPGRQFNEQFF.

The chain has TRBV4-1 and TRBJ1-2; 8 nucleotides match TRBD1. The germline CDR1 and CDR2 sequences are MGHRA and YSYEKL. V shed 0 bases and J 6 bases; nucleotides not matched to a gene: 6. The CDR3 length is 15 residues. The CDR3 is CASSQEGRGQDGYTF. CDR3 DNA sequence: TGCGCCAGCAGCCAAGAAGGCAGGGGGCAAGATGGCTACACCTTC.

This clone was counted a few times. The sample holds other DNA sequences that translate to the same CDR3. For the CDR3, the DNA is TGCGCCAGCAGCCCGCGACAAGGAGATACGCAGTATTTT. Translated, it gives CASSPRQGDTQYF. The chain links TRBV4-3 to TRBJ2-3; D not certain. Trimming cost V 4 bases and J 5 bases, with 10 bases left between them. The CDR3 is made up of 13 amino acids. Germline values: CDR1 LGHNA, CDR2 YSLEER.

The CDR3 nucleotides are TGTGCCAGCCGCCGTCAGGGGGTCAATGAGCAGTTCTTC. It specifies CASRRQGVNEQFF. The chain links TRBV25-1 to TRBJ2-1, with 7 bases lining up with TRBD1. The V and J ends lost 8 bases and 6 bases, in that order; junction bases with no gene match: 7. This CDR3 spans 13 amino acids. Germline assignment: CDR1 MGHDK and CDR2 SYGVNS.

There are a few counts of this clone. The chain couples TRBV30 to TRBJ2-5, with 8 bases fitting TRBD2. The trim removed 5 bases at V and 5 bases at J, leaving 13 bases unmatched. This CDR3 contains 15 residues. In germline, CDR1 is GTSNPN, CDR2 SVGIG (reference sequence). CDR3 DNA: TGTGCCTGGGGAATACCAACCGGGACTAGGGAGACCCAGTACTTC. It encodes CAWGIPTGTRETQYF. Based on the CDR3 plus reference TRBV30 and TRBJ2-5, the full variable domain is SQTIHQWPATLVQPVGSPLSLECTVEGTSNPNLYWYRQAAGRGLQLLFYSVGIGQISSEVPQNLSASRPQDRQFILSSKKLLLSDSGFYLCAWGIPTGTRETQYFGPGTRLLVL.

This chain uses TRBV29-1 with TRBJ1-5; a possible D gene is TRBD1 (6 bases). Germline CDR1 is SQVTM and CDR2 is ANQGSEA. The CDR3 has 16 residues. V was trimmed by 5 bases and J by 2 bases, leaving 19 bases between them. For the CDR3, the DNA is TGCAGCGTTACCATACAGGGCCCAAGGGGCAATCAGCCCCAGCATTTT. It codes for CSVTIQGPRGNQPQHF. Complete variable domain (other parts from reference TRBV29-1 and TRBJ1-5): SAVISQKPSRDICQRGTSLTIQCQVDSQVTMMFWYRQQPGQSLTLIATANQGSEATYESGFVIDKFPISRPNLTFSTLTVSNMSPEDSSIYLCSVTIQGPRGNQPQHFGDGTRLSIL.

CDR3: CASRAGTGVTGELFF. The CDR3 region has the DNA TGTGCCAGCAGAGCCGGGACAGGGGTCACCGGGGAGCTGTTTTTT. The rearrangement uses TRBV6-1 and TRBJ2-2; 10 bases are shared with TRBD1. The CDR3 is 15 amino acids. V lost 6 bases to trimming and J lost 4 bases; unmatched junction nucleotides: 5. CDR1 and CDR2 (germline): MNHNS, SASEGT.

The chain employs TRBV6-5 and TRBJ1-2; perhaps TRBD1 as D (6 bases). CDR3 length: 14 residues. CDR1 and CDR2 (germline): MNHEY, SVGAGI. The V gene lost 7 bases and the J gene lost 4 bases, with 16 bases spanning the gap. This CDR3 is CASKLGQGIYGYTF. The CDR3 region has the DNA TGTGCCAGCAAGCTGGGACAAGGAATCTATGGCTACACCTTC.

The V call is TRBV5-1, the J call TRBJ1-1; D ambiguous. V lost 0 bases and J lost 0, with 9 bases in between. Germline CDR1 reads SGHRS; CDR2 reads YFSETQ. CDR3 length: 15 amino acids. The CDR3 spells CASSLDGVMNTEAFF. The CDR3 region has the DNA TGCGCCAGCAGCTTGGACGGGGTCATGAACACTGAAGCTTTCTTT. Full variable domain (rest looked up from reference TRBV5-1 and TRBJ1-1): KAGVTQTPRYLIKTRGQQVTLSCSPISGHRSVSWYQQTPGQGLQFLFEYFSETQRNKGNFPGRFSGRQFSNSRSEMNVSTLELGDSALYLCASSLDGVMNTEAFFGQGTRLTVV.

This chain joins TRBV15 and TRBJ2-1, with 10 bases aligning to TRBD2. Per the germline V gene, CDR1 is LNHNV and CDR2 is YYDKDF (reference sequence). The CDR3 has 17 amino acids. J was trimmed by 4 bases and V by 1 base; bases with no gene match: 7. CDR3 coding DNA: TGTGCCACCAGCAGAGTCAGGCGACTAGCGGGTTACAATGAGCAGTTCTTC. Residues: CATSRVRRLAGYNEQFF.

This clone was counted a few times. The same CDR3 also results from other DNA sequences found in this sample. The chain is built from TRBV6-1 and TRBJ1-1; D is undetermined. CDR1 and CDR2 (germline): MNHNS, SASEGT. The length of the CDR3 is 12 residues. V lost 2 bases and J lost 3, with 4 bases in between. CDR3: CASSEPDTEAFF. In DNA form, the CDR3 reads TGTGCCAGCAGTGAACCGGACACTGAAGCTTTCTTT.

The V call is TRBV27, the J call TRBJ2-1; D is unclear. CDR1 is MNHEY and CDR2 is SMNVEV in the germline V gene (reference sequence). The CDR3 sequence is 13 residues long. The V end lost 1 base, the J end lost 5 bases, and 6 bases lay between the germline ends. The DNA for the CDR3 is TGTGCCAGCAGTTTATTTCCCGACAATGAGCAGTTCTTC. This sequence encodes CASSLFPDNEQFF.

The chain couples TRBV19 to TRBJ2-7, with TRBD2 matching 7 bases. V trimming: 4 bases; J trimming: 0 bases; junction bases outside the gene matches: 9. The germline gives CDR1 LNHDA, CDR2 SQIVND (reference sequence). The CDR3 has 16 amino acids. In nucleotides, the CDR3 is TGTGCCAGTAGTAGGAGCGGGGCGGTGAGCTCCTACGAGCAGTACTTC. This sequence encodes CASSRSGAVSSYEQYF.

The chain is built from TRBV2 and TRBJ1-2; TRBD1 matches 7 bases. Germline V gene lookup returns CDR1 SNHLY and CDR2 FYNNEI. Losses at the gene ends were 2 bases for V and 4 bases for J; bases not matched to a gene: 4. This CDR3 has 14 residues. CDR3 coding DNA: TGTGCCAGCAGTGAACGAAGGGACAGCTATGGCTACACCTTC. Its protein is CASSERRDSYGYTF.

CDR3: CASSYGLQGETQYF. The CDR3 nucleotides are TGCGCCAGCAGCTATGGACTCCAAGGGGAGACCCAGTACTTC. V and J are TRBV5-1 and TRBJ2-5, with D maybe TRBD2 (5 bases). V was shortened by 3 bases and J by 5 bases, with 14 bases between the two germline ends. The length of the CDR3 is 14 residues. The germline V gene has CDR1 SGHRS and CDR2 YFSETQ. Filled out from reference TRBV5-1 and TRBJ2-5, the complete variable domain reads KAGVTQTPRYLIKTRGQQVTLSCSPISGHRSVSWYQQTPGQGLQFLFEYFSETQRNKGNFPGRFSGRQFSNSRSEMNVSTLELGDSALYLCASSYGLQGETQYFGPGTRLLVL.

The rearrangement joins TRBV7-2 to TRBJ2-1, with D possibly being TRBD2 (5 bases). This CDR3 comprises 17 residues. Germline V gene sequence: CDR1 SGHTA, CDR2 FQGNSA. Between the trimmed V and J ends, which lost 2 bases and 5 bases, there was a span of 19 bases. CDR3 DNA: TGTGCCAGCAGCTTAACCGGTGTTGCGGGTAAGGACAATGAGCAGTTCTTC. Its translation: CASSLTGVAGKDNEQFF.

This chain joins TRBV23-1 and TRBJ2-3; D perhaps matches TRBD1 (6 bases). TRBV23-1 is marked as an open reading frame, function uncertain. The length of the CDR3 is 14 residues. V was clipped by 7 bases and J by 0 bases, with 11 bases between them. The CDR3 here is CASNRTGSTDTQYF. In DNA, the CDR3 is TGCGCCAGCAACCGTACAGGGAGCACAGATACGCAGTATTTT.

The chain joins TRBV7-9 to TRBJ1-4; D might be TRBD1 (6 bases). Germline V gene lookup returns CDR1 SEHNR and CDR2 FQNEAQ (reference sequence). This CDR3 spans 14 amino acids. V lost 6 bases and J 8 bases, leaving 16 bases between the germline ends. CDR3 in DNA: TGTGCCAGCAGTATTGCTGGGGGCGGGGAAAAACTGTTTTTT. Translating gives CASSIAGGGEKLFF.

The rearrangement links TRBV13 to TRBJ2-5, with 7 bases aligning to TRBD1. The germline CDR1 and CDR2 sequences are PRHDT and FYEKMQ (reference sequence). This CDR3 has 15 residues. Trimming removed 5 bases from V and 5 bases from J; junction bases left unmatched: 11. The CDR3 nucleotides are TGTGCCAGCAGCCAGCGACAGGGTAGCCGGGAGACCCAGTACTTC. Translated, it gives CASSQRQGSRETQYF. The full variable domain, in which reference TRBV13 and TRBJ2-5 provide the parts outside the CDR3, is AAGVIQSPRHLIKEKRETATLKCYPIPRHDTVYWYQQGPGQDPQFLISFYEKMQSDKGSIPDRFSAQQFSDYHSELNMSSLELGDSALYFCASSQRQGSRETQYFGPGTRLLVL.

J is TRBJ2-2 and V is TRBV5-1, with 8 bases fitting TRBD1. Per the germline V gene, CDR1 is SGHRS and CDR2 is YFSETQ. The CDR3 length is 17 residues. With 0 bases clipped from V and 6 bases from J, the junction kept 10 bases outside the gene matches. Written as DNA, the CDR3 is TGCGCCAGCAGCTTGGTCCCGGACAGGGTCGTCGCCGGGGAGCTGTTTTTT. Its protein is CASSLVPDRVVAGELFF.